The 12 T cell receptor beta chains reported below all come from one sample, sequenced in a study of tissue T cells after allogeneic stem cell transplantation. Time point specified: mouse harvest day 14 after allogeneic transplant. Tail vein injection delivered 10^7 T-cell-depleted bone marrow cells and 10^6 splenic CD5+ T cells. Clones were read by immunoSEQ multiplex PCR, and TCRdb kept only the in-frame ones, dropping some. The sample comprises about 1,400 clones, approximately 50% of which are singletons, and around half rests with the top ten. The material sequenced was spleen. The origin of the receptors is a female BALB/c mouse given C57BL/6 T cells with graft-versus-host disease after an allogeneic hematopoietic cell transplant.

This clone ranks as hyperexpanded. The genes and germline here are from mouse. With the read ending 1 residue before the CDR3 end, the germline J gene is used to fill in that end. This sequence joins TRBV29 and TRBJ1-1, with TRBD1 as a possible D gene (6 bases). Germline CDR1 reads MSHET; CDR2 reads SYDVDS. V shed 3 bases and J shed 0 bases, with 14 bases lying between them. The CDR3 is 16 residues long. The CDR3 bases that were read are TGTGCTAGCAGTTTTTCGGGGAGGGGGACAAACACAGAAGTCTTC. Translated: CASSFSGRGTNTEVF. The full CDR3 protein is CASSFSGRGTNTEVFF.

Of note for this clone: The gene names here belong to mouse. The CDR3 region is CASSDAYEQYF. The sequenced part of the CDR3 DNA is TGTGCCAGCAGTGATGCTTATGAACAGTAC. J is TRBJ2-7 and V is TRBV4; D is unclear. The observed sequence ends 1 residue before the CDR3 terminus, with the missing tail filled in from the germline J gene. The germline gives CDR1 LGHDT, CDR2 YNNKQL (reference sequence). The V gene lost 6 bases and the J gene lost 4 bases, with 7 bases spanning the gap. The CDR3 totals 11 residues.

This clone came up a few times. Here the gene names and germline are mouse. The read ends 1 residue shy of where the CDR3 ends; the end is completed using the germline J gene. The chain employs TRBV12-1 and TRBJ2-7, with 13 nucleotides matching TRBD2. In germline, CDR1 is SGHSN, CDR2 HYEKVE. Trimming at V came to 4 bases and at J to 6 bases, leaving 8 bases not matched to a gene. This CDR3 is 15 amino acids long. CDR3 DNA (partial): TGTGCCAGCTCCCGACCGGGACTGGGGGGGTTTGAACAGTAC. Translated, it gives CASSRPGLGGFEQY. The whole CDR3 sequence reads CASSRPGLGGFEQYF.

Concerning this clone itself: Mouse germline and gene names are used. The read ends 1 residue early relative to the CDR3; the germline J gene fills the gap. The rearrangement uses TRBV16 and TRBJ2-5; tentative D call: TRBD2 (8 bases). This CDR3 is built from 13 residues. Germline CDR1 SGHSA, CDR2 FRNQAP. Trimming took 5 bases from V and 7 from J, leaving 13 bases between them. The sequenced CDR3 bases are TGTGCAAGCAGCCAGGGGGGGCGAAACACCCAGTAC. Translation: CASSQGGRNTQY. From start to end, the CDR3 is CASSQGGRNTQYF.

Of note for this clone: Gene names follow the mouse nomenclature. CDR3 DNA (partial): TGTGCCAGCAGCGGGGACAGGGGAAGTCAAAACACCTTGTAC. Amino acids: CASSGDRGSQNTLY. The whole CDR3 sequence is CASSGDRGSQNTLYF. This chain uses TRBV26 with TRBJ2-4; 10 nucleotides match TRBD1. The read falls 1 residue short of the CDR3 end, and the missing part is taken from the germline J gene. This CDR3 comprises 15 residues. Germline CDR1 reads KGHPV; CDR2 reads FQNQEV (reference sequence). V lost 6 bases and J lost 0; bases outside the gene matches: 3.

This clone was counted a few times. The listed genes are named as in mouse. The read falls 1 residue short of the CDR3 end, and the missing part is taken from the germline J gene. This chain uses TRBV12-2 with TRBJ1-1; no clear D gene. This CDR3 comprises 13 residues. V shed 3 bases and J shed 2 bases, with 9 bases lying between them. The germline gives CDR1 SGHLS, CDR2 HYDKME. CDR3 bases read: TGTGCCAGCTCTAGGGCACTCAACACAGAAGTCTTC. Its protein product is CASSRALNTEVF. In full, the CDR3 reads CASSRALNTEVFF.

Remarks on this clone: Gene and germline names: mouse. The CDR3 extends 1 residue past the end of the read, so its final part is completed from the germline J gene. V gene TRBV12-1 combines with J gene TRBJ2-5; TRBD1 or TRBD2 may be the D gene (5 bases each). With 6 bases removed from V and 1 base from J, the gap between germline ends came to 13 bases. Germline V gene sequence: CDR1 SGHSN, CDR2 HYEKVE. This CDR3 spans 14 amino acids. The sequenced part of the CDR3 DNA is TGTGCCAGCAGCTTATGGGGCGACCAAGACACCCAGTAC. Protein sequence: CASSLWGDQDTQY. The whole CDR3 sequence is CASSLWGDQDTQYF.

This clone ranks as large. The genes are named according to mouse. Read coverage stops 1 residue before the CDR3 terminus; the germline J gene supplies the remainder. The chain carries TRBV12-1 and TRBJ2-1; maybe TRBD2 (6 bases). Germline V gene data show CDR1 as SGHSN and CDR2 as HYEKVE. Trimming stripped 2 bases from V and 7 bases from J, with 8 bases between. The CDR3 length is 12 residues. The DNA read from the CDR3 is TGTGCCAGCTCTCCCGGGGGGGCTGAGCAGTTC. The encoded protein is CASSPGGAEQF. The full CDR3 is CASSPGGAEQFF.

Worth noting for this clone: Gene names and germline match the mouse. The read gets to within 1 residue of the CDR3 end, and the germline J gene fills in the rest. V usage is TRBV12-2 and J usage is TRBJ1-3; 7 bases are a match to TRBD1. The CDR3 has 16 residues. The junction had 4 bases not matched to a gene; V was cut back by 0 bases and J by 0 bases. In germline, CDR1 is SGHLS, CDR2 HYDKME. The sequenced CDR3 bases are TGTGCCAGCTCTCTCGAGACAGGGAATTCTGGAAATACGCTCTAT. Encoded protein: CASSLETGNSGNTLY. The whole CDR3 sequence reads CASSLETGNSGNTLYF. Supplemented by reference TRBV12-2 and TRBJ1-3, the full variable domain reads NSGVVQSPRYIIKGKGERSILKCIPISGHLSVAWYQQTQGQELKFFIQHYDKMERDKGNLPSRFSVQQFDDYHSEMNMSALELEDSAVYFCASSLETGNSGNTLYFGEGSRLIVV.

On this clone itself: Each gene name is a mouse one. The read gets to within 1 residue of the CDR3 end, and the germline J gene fills in the rest. V usage is TRBV13-2 and J usage is TRBJ2-7, with 7 bases lining up with TRBD2. Germline V gene lookup returns CDR1 NNHNN and CDR2 SYGAGS (reference sequence). The J segment lost 0 bases and the V segment lost 1 base, leaving 4 bases of the junction unmatched. The CDR3 contains 15 residues. CDR3 protein: CASGDLWGSSYEQYF. CDR3 DNA, as far as it was read: TGTGCCAGCGGTGATCTCTGGGGGTCCTCCTATGAACAGTAC.

This clone has a handful of counts. Gene names are the mouse ones. Read coverage stops 1 residue before the CDR3 terminus; the germline J gene supplies the remainder. The chain joins TRBV19 to TRBJ1-2; D might be TRBD1 (5 bases). Deletions cut 2 bases from V and 0 bases from J, with 5 bases between. CDR3 length equals 13 residues. Germline V gene sequence: CDR1 FNHDT, CDR2 SITEND (reference sequence). The DNA read from the CDR3 is TGTGCCAGCAGTATGACAGCAAACTCCGACTACACC. Amino acid sequence: CASSMTANSDYT. The entire CDR3 protein is CASSMTANSDYTF. Together with reference TRBV19 and TRBJ1-2, the CDR3 gives the full variable domain: GGIITQTPKFLIGQEGQKLTLKCQQNFNHDTMYWYRQDSGKGLRLIYYSITENDLQKGDLSEGYDASREKKSSFSLTVTSAQKNEMAVFLCASSMTANSDYTFGSGTRLLVI.

About this clone: Each gene name is a mouse one. The read terminates 1 residue before the CDR3 end, so the remaining end is supplied by the germline J gene. The rearrangement uses TRBV17 and TRBJ1-2; no clear D. CDR3 size: 11 residues. V was cut by 1 base and J by 4 bases, with 1 base left in between. Germline V gene lookup returns CDR1 MNHDT and CDR2 YYDKIL. CDR3 protein: CASSRGSDYTF. Incomplete CDR3 DNA: TGTGCTAGCAGTAGAGGCTCCGACTACACC.